These 22 T cell receptor beta chains were sequenced from one sample in a study of blood T cell repertoires in COVID-19. Libraries were prepared by immunoSEQ multiplex PCR; TCRdb keeps only in-frame clonotypes and omits some of them. The data show approximately 160,000 clones, over 80% seen once. Sequencing input: PBMCs or T cells enriched from blood (not recorded which). The origin of the receptors is a woman aged 45-65 years who had recovered from COVID-19.

The chain uses TRBV5-1 and TRBJ1-5; TRBD1 matches at 7 bases. The CDR3 is 15 amino acids. Germline V gene lookup returns CDR1 SGHRS and CDR2 YFSETQ. V shed 5 bases and J 0 bases; nucleotides not matched to a gene: 5. CDR3 in DNA: TGCGCCAGCAGAGTAGACAGGGCTAGCAATCAGCCCCAGCATTTT. Its protein product is CASRVDRASNQPQHF. The full variable domain, in which reference TRBV5-1 and TRBJ1-5 provide the parts outside the CDR3, is KAGVTQTPRYLIKTRGQQVTLSCSPISGHRSVSWYQQTPGQGLQFLFEYFSETQRNKGNFPGRFSGRQFSNSRSEMNVSTLELGDSALYLCASRVDRASNQPQHFGDGTRLSIL.

The chain couples TRBV6-5 to TRBJ1-1; D may be TRBD1 (5 bases). V gave up 6 bases and J gave up 3 bases, with 14 bases separating them. This CDR3 contains 14 residues. Germline CDR1 reads MNHEY; CDR2 reads SVGAGI. For the CDR3, the DNA is TGTGCCAGCAGCCCCGCCGGGGGGTACACTGAAGCTTTCTTT. As protein: CASSPAGGYTEAFF.

The table lists this clone with a count of one. The chain employs TRBV9 and TRBJ2-1, with a weak D call TRBD2 (5 bases). Germline values: CDR1 SGDLS, CDR2 YYNGEE. The CDR3 consists of 14 residues. V lost 4 bases and J 5 bases, leaving 13 bases between the germline ends. In DNA, the CDR3 is TGTGCCAGCAGCCGGCCCGGGATACACAATGAGCAGTTCTTC. It yields the protein CASSRPGIHNEQFF.

This chain connects TRBV29-1 to TRBJ2-5; 7 bases are a match to TRBD2. This CDR3 contains 12 residues. The germline gives CDR1 SQVTM, CDR2 ANQGSEA. J gave up 4 bases and V 7 bases, and 6 bases lay outside the gene matches. CDR3 amino acids: CSDSGGGETQYF. CDR3 in DNA: TGCAGCGATTCAGGCGGGGGAGAGACCCAGTACTTC.

The chain has TRBV28 and TRBJ1-5; 9 nucleotides agree with TRBD1. V shed 8 bases, J shed 4 bases, and the junction held 12 bases outside the gene matches. Germline lookup yields CDR1 MDHEN and CDR2 SYDVKM. CDR3 length: 16 residues. CDR3 in DNA: TGTGCCAGCCTTAAACCGGGACAGGGTTTTAATCAGCCCCAGCATTTT. Its protein product is CASLKPGQGFNQPQHF.

This sequence joins TRBV2 and TRBJ1-5; D possibly corresponds to TRBD1 (6 bases). Trimming took off 6 bases at V and 3 bases at J, with 9 bases between the two ends. There are 13 residues in the CDR3. Germline V lookup: CDR1 SNHLY, CDR2 FYNNEI. The DNA for the CDR3 is TGTGCCAGCAGCGGACAGCCCAATCAGCCCCAGCATTTT. Its translation is CASSGQPNQPQHF.

The chain links TRBV12-3 or TRBV12-4 to TRBJ1-2; D not resolved. V was clipped by 2 bases and J by 6 bases, with 10 bases between them. There are 13 residues in the CDR3. CDR3 nucleotides: TGTGCCAGCAGTTTAATAGGCGGTAATGGCTACACCTTC. It codes for CASSLIGGNGYTF.

J is TRBJ1-4 and V is TRBV30; a possible D gene is TRBD1 (6 bases). CDR1 and CDR2 from the germline V gene are GTSNPN and SVGIG (reference sequence). Deletions cut 3 bases from V and 5 bases from J, with 13 bases between. The CDR3 is 14 amino acids. The CDR3 sequence is CAWSPGQMNEKLFF. The CDR3 DNA reads TGTGCCTGGAGCCCCGGACAGATGAATGAAAAACTGTTTTTT.

The chain employs TRBV4-1 and TRBJ2-1, with D possibly being TRBD1 (5 bases). The length of the CDR3 is 13 residues. The ends were cut back, 0 bases at V and 16 bases at J, with 16 bases in the middle. Germline loops: CDR1 MGHRA, CDR2 YSYEKL. Here the CDR3 reads CASSQDAPQGIFF. Here the CDR3 DNA reads TGCGCCAGCAGCCAAGACGCGCCGCAGGGCATATTCTTC.

The J gene is TRBJ1-1, the V gene TRBV5-1; D is unresolved. Germline lookup yields CDR1 SGHRS and CDR2 YFSETQ. Trimming left V 0 bases short and J 10 bases short, with 16 bases between. The length of the CDR3 is 14 residues. CDR3 bases: TGCGCCAGCAGCTTGGGGGCCACCCTGAGTGGAGCTTTCTTT. Translation: CASSLGATLSGAFF.

This sequence joins TRBV7-3 and TRBJ2-3; 9 bases map to TRBD2. The J segment lost 1 base and the V segment lost 4 bases, leaving 0 bases of the junction unmatched. This CDR3 is 14 amino acids long. The germline V gene has CDR1 SGHTA and CDR2 FQGTGA. This CDR3 reads CASSSSGGTDTQYF. The CDR3 nucleotides are TGTGCCAGCAGCTCTAGCGGGGGCACAGATACGCAGTATTTT.

This clone occurred once. The chain couples TRBV11-3 to TRBJ2-3; D gene unclear. The CDR3 is 13 amino acids. The ends were cut back, 7 bases at V and 10 bases at J, with 18 bases in the middle. CDR1 is SGHNT and CDR2 is YENEEA in the germline V gene. The CDR3 spells CASTPFPRSAQYF. As DNA, the CDR3 is TGTGCCAGCACCCCTTTCCCTCGGAGTGCGCAGTATTTT.

CDR3 sequence (DNA): TGCGCCAGCAGCCAGTCTGGTGAGCAGTTCTTC. Its protein product is CASSQSGEQFF. V usage is TRBV5-1 and J usage is TRBJ2-1; D gene unclear. The V end was cut by 4 bases, the J end by 9 bases, with 8 bases between. CDR1 and CDR2 from the germline V gene are SGHRS and YFSETQ. This CDR3 is 11 amino acids long.

The genes are TRBV19 and TRBJ2-5, with TRBD1 as a possible D gene (5 bases). Germline lookup yields CDR1 LNHDA and CDR2 SQIVND (reference sequence). The ends were cut back, 6 bases at V and 3 bases at J, with 17 bases in the middle. This CDR3 spans 15 amino acids. Here the CDR3 DNA reads TGTGCCAGTAGCCATTCCAGGGCCACTAAAGAGACCCAGTACTTC. This translates into CASSHSRATKETQYF. The complete variable domain, with remaining parts taken from reference TRBV19 and TRBJ2-5, reads DGGITQSPKYLFRKEGQNVTLSCEQNLNHDAMYWYRQDPGQGLRLIYYSQIVNDFQKGDIAEGYSVSREKKESFPLTVTSAQKNPTAFYLCASSHSRATKETQYFGPGTRLLVL.

The genes are TRBV11-3 and TRBJ2-2; the match to TRBD1 covers 8 bases. The CDR3 length is 16 residues. The V gene's germline CDR1 is SGHNT and CDR2 YENEEA. Losses at the gene ends were 1 base for V and 7 bases for J; bases not matched to a gene: 8. The CDR3 region is CASSLGRQGSGGELFF. In nucleotides, the CDR3 is TGTGCCAGCAGCTTAGGCCGACAGGGGTCTGGCGGGGAGCTGTTTTTT.

V and J are TRBV7-2 and TRBJ2-5, with 8 bases fitting TRBD2. After removal of 6 bases from V and 2 bases from J, the junction contained 8 bases not matched to a gene. The CDR3 is 15 residues long. Germline CDR1 reads SGHTA; CDR2 reads FQGNSA. This chain's CDR3 is CASSRGLGIQETQYF. CDR3 coding DNA: TGTGCCAGCAGTAGGGGACTAGGGATACAAGAGACCCAGTACTTC. Full variable domain (remainder filled in from reference TRBV7-2 and TRBJ2-5): GAGVSQSPSNKVTEKGKDVELRCDPISGHTALYWYRQSLGQGLEFLIYFQGNSAPDKSGLPSDRFSAERTGGSVSTLTIQRTQQEDSAVYLCASSRGLGIQETQYFGPGTRLLVL.

In this sample, this clone turned up once. The genes are TRBV9 and TRBJ1-2, with a tentative D call TRBD1 (6 bases). The germline V gene encodes CDR1 SGDLS and CDR2 YYNGEE. The V end lost 0 bases, the J end lost 6 bases, and 18 bases lay between the germline ends. The CDR3 contains 16 residues. The CDR3 DNA follows: TGTGCCAGCAGCGTAGTATTCGGGGGGGCTCTCGATGGCTACACCTTC. Translation gives CASSVVFGGALDGYTF.

This chain links TRBV19 with TRBJ1-6, with TRBD1 matching over 8 bases. Germline trimming cut 5 bases from V and 8 bases from J; bases unmatched to any gene: 2. Germline V gene data show CDR1 as LNHDA and CDR2 as SQIVND (reference sequence). This CDR3 contains 13 residues. The CDR3 DNA reads TGTGCCAGTAGTGGACAGGGAGATTCACCCCTCCACTTT. Its protein is CASSGQGDSPLHF.

The gene calls are TRBV6-5 and TRBJ2-1; the D gene is possibly TRBD2 (5 bases). Per the germline V gene, CDR1 is MNHEY and CDR2 is SVGAGI. Trimming removed 6 bases from V and 8 bases from J, with 20 bases in between. This CDR3 contains 15 residues. The CDR3 DNA is TGTGCCAGCAGGTTTGGTTCGAGCGGAAGGGATGAGCAGTTCTTC. As protein: CASRFGSSGRDEQFF.

The chain combines TRBV5-1 with TRBJ1-1; 7 positions agree with TRBD1. Germline CDR1 is SGHRS and CDR2 is YFSETQ. V gave up 7 bases and J gave up 0 bases; unmatched junction bases: 12. The CDR3 consists of 16 residues. The chain's CDR3 is CASVRGGRGMNTEAFF. Here the CDR3 DNA reads TGCGCCAGCGTACGAGGGGGCAGGGGGATGAACACTGAAGCTTTCTTT.

The rearrangement links TRBV6-1 to TRBJ2-7; D is unclear. V lost 2 bases and J lost 1, with 6 bases in between. The CDR3 totals 13 residues. CDR1 is MNHNS and CDR2 is SASEGT in the germline V gene. For the CDR3, the DNA is TGTGCCAGCAGTGAACCCCGGTCCTACGAGCAGTACGTC. Translation: CASSEPRSYEQYV.

The V call is TRBV5-6, the J call TRBJ1-2, with D unresolved. The CDR3 covers 15 residues. Per the germline V gene, CDR1 is SGHDT and CDR2 is YYEEEE. Trimming pared 1 base from V and 1 base from J, leaving 11 bases between. The DNA for the CDR3 is TGTGCCAGCAGCTTGACCGGGGTCTTTAACTATGGCTACACCTTC. Protein sequence: CASSLTGVFNYGYTF.